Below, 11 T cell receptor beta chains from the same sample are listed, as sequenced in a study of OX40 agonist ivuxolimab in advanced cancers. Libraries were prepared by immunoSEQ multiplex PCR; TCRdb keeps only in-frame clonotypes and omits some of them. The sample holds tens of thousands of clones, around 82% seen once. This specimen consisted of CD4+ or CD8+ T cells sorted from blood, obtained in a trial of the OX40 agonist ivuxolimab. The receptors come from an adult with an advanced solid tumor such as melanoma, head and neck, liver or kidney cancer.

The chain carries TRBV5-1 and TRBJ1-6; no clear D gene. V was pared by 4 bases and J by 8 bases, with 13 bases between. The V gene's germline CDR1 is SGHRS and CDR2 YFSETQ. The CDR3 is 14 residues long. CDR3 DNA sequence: TGCGCCAGCAGCGTCAATACTGGCGATTCACCCCTCCACTTT. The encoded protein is CASSVNTGDSPLHF.

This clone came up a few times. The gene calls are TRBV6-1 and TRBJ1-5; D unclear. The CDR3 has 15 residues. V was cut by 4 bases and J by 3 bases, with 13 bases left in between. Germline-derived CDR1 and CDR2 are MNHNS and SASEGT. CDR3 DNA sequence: TGTGCCAGCAGTGTTGTAGGGAAGTACAATCAGCCCCAGCATTTT. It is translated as CASSVVGKYNQPQHF.

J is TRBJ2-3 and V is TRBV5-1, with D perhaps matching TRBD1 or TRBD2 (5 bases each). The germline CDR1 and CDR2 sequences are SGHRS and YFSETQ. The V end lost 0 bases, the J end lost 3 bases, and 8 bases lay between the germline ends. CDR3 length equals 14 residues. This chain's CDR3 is CASSLGGLTDTQYF. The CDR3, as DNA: TGCGCCAGCAGCTTGGGGGGGTTGACAGATACGCAGTATTTT.

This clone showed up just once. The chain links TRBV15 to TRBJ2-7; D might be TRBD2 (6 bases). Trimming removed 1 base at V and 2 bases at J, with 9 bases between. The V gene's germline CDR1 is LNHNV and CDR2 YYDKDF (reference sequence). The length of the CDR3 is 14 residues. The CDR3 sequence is CATSRGGDTYEQYF. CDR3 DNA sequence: TGTGCCACCAGCAGAGGGGGGGATACCTACGAGCAGTACTTC.

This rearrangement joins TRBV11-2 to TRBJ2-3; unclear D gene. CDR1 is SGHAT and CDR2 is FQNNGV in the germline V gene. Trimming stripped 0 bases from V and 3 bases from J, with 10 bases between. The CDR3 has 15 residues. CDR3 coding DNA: TGTGCCAGCAGCTTAGATCTGATCCGAACAGATACGCAGTATTTT. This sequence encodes CASSLDLIRTDTQYF. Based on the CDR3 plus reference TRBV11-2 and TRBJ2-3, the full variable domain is EAGVAQSPRYKIIEKRQSVAFWCNPISGHATLYWYQQILGQGPKLLIQFQNNGVVDDSQLPKDRFSAERLKGVDSTLKIQPAKLEDSAVYLCASSLDLIRTDTQYFGPGTRLTVL.

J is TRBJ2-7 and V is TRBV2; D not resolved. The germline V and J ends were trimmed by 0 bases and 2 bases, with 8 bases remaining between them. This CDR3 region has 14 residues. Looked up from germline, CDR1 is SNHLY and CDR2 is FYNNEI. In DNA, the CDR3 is TGTGCCAGCAGTGAAGCACACACCCCCTACGAGCAGTACTTC. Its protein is CASSEAHTPYEQYF.

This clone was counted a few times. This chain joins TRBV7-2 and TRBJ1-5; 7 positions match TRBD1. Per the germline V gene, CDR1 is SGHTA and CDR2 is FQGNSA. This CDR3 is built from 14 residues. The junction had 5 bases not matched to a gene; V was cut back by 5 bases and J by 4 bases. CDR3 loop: CASSRQGGNQPQHF. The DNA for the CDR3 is TGTGCCAGCAGCCGACAGGGCGGTAATCAGCCCCAGCATTTT.

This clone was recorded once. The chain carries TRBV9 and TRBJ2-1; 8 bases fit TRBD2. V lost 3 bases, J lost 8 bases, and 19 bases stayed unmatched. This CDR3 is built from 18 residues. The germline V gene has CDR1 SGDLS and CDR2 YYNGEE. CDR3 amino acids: CASSERGSGAGVVDEQFF. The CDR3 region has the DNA TGTGCCAGCAGCGAGAGGGGATCGGGAGCGGGAGTAGTCGATGAGCAGTTCTTC.

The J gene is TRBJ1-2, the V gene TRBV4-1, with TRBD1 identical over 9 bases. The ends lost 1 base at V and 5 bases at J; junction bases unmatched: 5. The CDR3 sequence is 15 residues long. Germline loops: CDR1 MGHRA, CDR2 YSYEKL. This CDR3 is CASSQGTGGAYGYTF. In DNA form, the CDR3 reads TGCGCCAGCAGCCAAGGCACAGGGGGCGCTTATGGCTACACCTTC.

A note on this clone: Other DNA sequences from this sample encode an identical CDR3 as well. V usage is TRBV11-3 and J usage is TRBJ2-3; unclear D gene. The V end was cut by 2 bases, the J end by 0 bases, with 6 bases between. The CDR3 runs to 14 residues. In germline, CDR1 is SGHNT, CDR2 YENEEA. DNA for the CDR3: TGTGCCAGCAGCTTAACTGGGAGCACAGATACGCAGTATTTT. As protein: CASSLTGSTDTQYF.

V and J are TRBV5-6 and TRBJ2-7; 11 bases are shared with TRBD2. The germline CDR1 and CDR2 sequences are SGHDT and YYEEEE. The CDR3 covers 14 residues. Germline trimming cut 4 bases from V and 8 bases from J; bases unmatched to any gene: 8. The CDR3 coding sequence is TGTGCCAGCAGCCAACGACTAGCGGGAATGCAGCAGTACTTC. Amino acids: CASSQRLAGMQQYF.